This passage covers 11 T cell receptor beta chains from one sample sequenced in a study of T-cell memory formation after mild COVID-19. TCRdb recomputed calls from the 5' RACE reads with MiXCR, one row per CDR3 protein. This sample has fewer than 650,000 distinct CDR3 sequences; about a fifth occur once, and the top ten carry under 8.5%. The sequenced sample consisted of PBMCs or a T cell subset sorted from them (not recorded which). The receptors were gathered from an adult woman who had mild COVID-19 (a few samples of this study predate the infection). Cell type and time point are not known.

The chain combines TRBV4-3 with TRBJ1-1, with TRBD1 matching 7 bases. The germline V gene has CDR1 LGHNA and CDR2 YSLEER. V gave up 7 bases and J gave up 5 bases; unmatched junction bases: 13. This CDR3 comprises 15 residues. CDR3 region: CASTRKRQGRTEAFF. Here the CDR3 DNA reads TGCGCCAGCACCCGTAAGAGACAGGGTAGGACTGAAGCTTTCTTT.

A few counts support this clonotype. The chain employs TRBV7-2 and TRBJ2-7; D remains ambiguous. The ends were cut back, 1 base at V and 2 bases at J, with 6 bases in the middle. This CDR3 comprises 13 residues. The V gene's germline CDR1 is SGHTA and CDR2 FQGNSA. The CDR3 nucleotides are TGTGCCAGCAGCTTAGAGGCGACCTACGAGCAGTACTTC. Protein product: CASSLEATYEQYF. Full variable domain (remainder filled in from reference TRBV7-2 and TRBJ2-7): GAGVSQSPSNKVTEKGKDVELRCDPISGHTALYWYRQSLGQGLEFLIYFQGNSAPDKSGLPSDRFSAERTGGSVSTLTIQRTQQEDSAVYLCASSLEATYEQYFGPGTRLTVT.

In its sample, this clonotype was seen a few times. V is TRBV7-6 and J is TRBJ1-5; 11 positions agree with TRBD1. V trimming: 3 bases; J trimming: 5 bases; junction bases outside the gene matches: 6. Germline CDR1 and CDR2: SGHVS and FNYEAQ. This CDR3 is built from 16 residues. The CDR3 bases are TGTGCCAGCAGCTTGGGGACAGGGGGACCCCATCAGCCCCAGCATTTT. Translated: CASSLGTGGPHQPQHF.

This clonotype was seen a few times. This rearrangement joins TRBV20-1 to TRBJ2-1, with D perhaps matching TRBD2 (6 bases). Trimming stripped 6 bases from V and 1 base from J, with 16 bases between. The CDR3 length is 15 residues. CDR1 DFQATT and CDR2 SNEGSKA come from the germline V gene (reference sequence). CDR3 sequence reads: CSARPSGLSYNEQFF. The CDR3 DNA sequence: TGCAGTGCCAGACCCAGCGGGCTGTCCTACAATGAGCAGTTCTTC.

The rearrangement uses TRBV12-3 or TRBV12-4 and TRBJ2-6; D gene unclear. The V gene lost 7 bases and the J gene lost 0 bases, with 22 bases spanning the gap. There are 19 residues in the CDR3. CDR3 DNA sequence: TGTGCCAGCATTTATGTTTTGGGCGCCACAAACTCTGGGGCCAACGTCCTGACTTTC. Protein product: CASIYVLGATNSGANVLTF.

This clonotype was found a few times. This sequence joins TRBV7-2 and TRBJ2-7, with no clear D. The CDR3 spans 12 residues. V was cut by 7 bases and J by 2 bases, with 9 bases left in between. The V gene's germline CDR1 is SGHTA and CDR2 FQGNSA. DNA for the CDR3: TGTGCCAGCACCTTTGGGGCCTACGAGCAGTACTTC. Protein sequence: CASTFGAYEQYF.

This clonotype was observed a few times. The gene calls are TRBV5-6 and TRBJ1-2; TRBD1 is a possible D gene (5 bases). The CDR3 has 15 amino acids. Looked up from germline, CDR1 is SGHDT and CDR2 is YYEEEE. V was clipped by 4 bases and J by 4 bases, with 17 bases between them. The CDR3 reads CASSPQGVSSYGYTF. The CDR3 bases are TGTGCCAGCAGCCCCCAGGGAGTTTCTAGCTATGGCTACACCTTC.

The genes are TRBV7-8 and TRBJ2-5; D is tentatively TRBD1 or TRBD2 (5 bases each). The CDR3 loop spans 16 amino acids. Trimming cost V 0 bases and J 7 bases, with 18 bases left between them. CDR1 is SGHVS and CDR2 is FQNEAQ in the germline V gene. The CDR3 sequence: CASSLARTGTTGTQYF. The CDR3 DNA follows: TGTGCCAGCAGCTTAGCCAGAACCGGGACCACGGGGACCCAGTACTTC.

The rearrangement uses TRBV7-2 and TRBJ2-7; 13 bases map to TRBD2. Germline trimming cut 5 bases from V and 7 bases from J; bases unmatched to any gene: 8. Germline lookup yields CDR1 SGHTA and CDR2 FQGNSA. CDR3 size: 15 residues. The CDR3 coding sequence is TGTGCCAGCAGCACCGGACTAGCGGGAGTGTCAGAGCAGTACTTC. Protein product: CASSTGLAGVSEQYF.

This clonotype was found many times. V and J are TRBV5-1 and TRBJ2-1; 9 bases align to TRBD1. CDR1 SGHRS and CDR2 YFSETQ come from the germline V gene. The CDR3 extends over 15 amino acids. The V segment lost 2 bases and the J segment 2 bases; nucleotides outside the gene matches: 2. The CDR3 bases are TGCGCCAGCAGCTTAGGGACAGGGACCTACAATGAGCAGTTCTTC. Translated, it gives CASSLGTGTYNEQFF.

CDR3 loop: CSARRAGADTQYF. DNA of the CDR3: TGCAGTGCTAGGAGGGCGGGCGCAGATACGCAGTATTTT. V is TRBV20-1 and J is TRBJ2-3, with D possibly matching TRBD2 (5 bases). Trimming shortened V by 3 bases and J by 4 bases, and 11 bases separated the two germline ends. CDR1 is DFQATT, CDR2 SNEGSKA, per germline (reference sequence). The CDR3 has 13 residues.